The 7 T cell receptor beta chains below come from one sample, sequenced in a study of cytomegalovirus exposure and HLA in healthy donors. The PCR employed 60 Vbeta primers together with 13 Jbeta primers. The data were produced by immunoSEQ multiplex PCR, yet TCRdb's version contains in-frame clones alone and is incomplete. This sample has 95,000 to 130,000 clones; around 10% occur once, and the top ten carry less than 4%. The material sequenced was PBMCs. The receptors derive from a man aged 25-45 years in good health and CMV-seronegative.

This clone was seen a handful of times. The chain links TRBV7-9 to TRBJ2-3; 10 positions match TRBD2. The CDR3 loop spans 16 amino acids. Per germline, CDR1 SEHNR and CDR2 FQNEAQ (reference sequence). After removal of 5 bases from V and 2 bases from J, the junction contained 7 bases not matched to a gene. The CDR3 sequence is CASSPRTSGHTDTQYF. The CDR3 nucleotides read TGTGCCAGCAGCCCCCGGACTAGCGGACACACAGATACGCAGTATTTT.

This clone has more than one count but fewer than ten. This chain links TRBV4-2 with TRBJ2-3; 11 bases fit TRBD2. Germline CDR1 and CDR2: LGHNA and YNFKEQ. J gave up 3 bases and V 3 bases, and 11 bases lay outside the gene matches. This CDR3 has 18 residues. The CDR3 nucleotides read TGTGCCAGCAGCCATGCCCTAGCGGGAGGCCTCCCGACAGATACGCAGTATTTT. Amino acids: CASSHALAGGLPTDTQYF.

The genes are TRBV19 and TRBJ2-7, with D perhaps TRBD1 (5 bases). Germline V lookup: CDR1 LNHDA, CDR2 SQIVND (reference sequence). The CDR3 is 15 amino acids. Trimming took off 2 bases at V and 1 base at J, with 12 bases between the two ends. The DNA of the CDR3 is TGTGCCAGTAGTATATCCTGGGGCCGTTCCTACGAGCAGTACTTC. Residues: CASSISWGRSYEQYF.

V usage is TRBV4-2 and J usage is TRBJ2-1; 8 bases are shared with TRBD2. The V segment lost 0 bases and the J segment 3 bases; nucleotides outside the gene matches: 4. The CDR3 consists of 16 residues. Per germline, CDR1 LGHNA and CDR2 YNFKEQ. In DNA form, the CDR3 reads TGTGCCAGCAGCCAAGATCGGACTAGCTTCTACAATGAGCAGTTCTTC. Encoded protein: CASSQDRTSFYNEQFF.

The chain links TRBV9 to TRBJ2-7; 7 nucleotides agree with TRBD1. V shed 3 bases, J shed 6 bases, and the junction held 6 bases outside the gene matches. The CDR3 contains 13 residues. Looked up from germline, CDR1 is SGDLS and CDR2 is YYNGEE. The CDR3 is CASSASHRGEQYF. In DNA, the CDR3 is TGTGCCAGCAGCGCCAGTCACAGGGGCGAGCAGTACTTC.

This clone came up a few times. This rearrangement joins TRBV5-1 to TRBJ2-6, with D perhaps matching TRBD1 (6 bases). This CDR3 region has 16 residues. Per germline, CDR1 SGHRS and CDR2 YFSETQ. Trimming cost V 1 base and J 3 bases, with 11 bases left between them. In nucleotides, the CDR3 is TGCGCCAGCAGCTTGCAGGGGCCCCTTGGGGCCAACGTCCTGACTTTC. It codes for CASSLQGPLGANVLTF.

This clone was counted between two and nine times. This chain connects TRBV4-1 to TRBJ1-5; 8 positions match TRBD1. Germline V lookup: CDR1 MGHRA, CDR2 YSYEKL. Germline trimming cut 2 bases from V and 7 bases from J; bases unmatched to any gene: 4. This CDR3 is 14 amino acids long. The CDR3 DNA is TGCGCCAGCAGCCAAAGACAGGGGCGACAGCCCCAGCATTTT. As protein: CASSQRQGRQPQHF.